This T cell receptor beta chain was profiled in a study of blood T cells in healthy people across ages. Combining a sample-barcoded 5' primer with a J-beta primer mix, a second PCR ran for roughly 7 to 11 cycles. TCRdb redid the calling of the 5' RACE reads with MiXCR, one entry per CDR3 protein. Of just under 550,000 distinct CDR3 sequences listed, around 24% are singletons. Remarks on this clonotype: A read error is possible here, since a much larger clone lies one base away.

Germline CDR1 and CDR2: MDHEN and SYDVKM. This CDR3 region has 13 residues. These data were also filed under a second study, of T cells of mothers and their children. That study reports: Sequencing got over 9 million TCR beta CDR3 reads from each mother and several million from each child.

This chain links TRBV28 with TRBJ2-5; D is perhaps TRBD2 (5 bases). Sequenced sample: blood. The receptor's source is a boy between 10 and 17 years old in good health. The CDR3 sequence is CASSLNSGSERFF. The CDR3 DNA follows: TGTGCCAGCAGTTTGAATTCGGGGAGCGAGCGGTTCTTC.